This TCR beta chain is drawn from a study of T cell repertoires in cytomegalovirus infection. General study points: The cumulative frequency of public TCR beta families distinguished individuals who carried CMV together with the relevant HLA.

V lost 2 bases, J lost 5 bases, and 5 bases stayed unmatched. This CDR3 has 15 residues. Germline V lookup: CDR1 SGHVS, CDR2 FQNEAQ. TCRdb re-derived calls from the reads in MiXCR, one entry per CDR3 protein. The table shows hundreds of thousands of distinct CDR3 sequences, with roughly a third occurring only once. In its sample, this clonotype was seen a few times. The antigen remains unidentified. The clonotype originates from a human donor in good health (CMV status not recorded). Some clones in this sample may be carry-over from other donors' samples. The source material was cultured CD8+ T cells from PBMCs, sampled from culture after CMV antigen stimulation. The rearrangement links TRBV7-8 to TRBJ2-1; 8 bases align to TRBD2. The CDR3 DNA follows: TGTGCCAGCAGCTTAAACGGGGGGGTTCACAATGAGCAGTTCTTC. It translates to CASSLNGGVHNEQFF.